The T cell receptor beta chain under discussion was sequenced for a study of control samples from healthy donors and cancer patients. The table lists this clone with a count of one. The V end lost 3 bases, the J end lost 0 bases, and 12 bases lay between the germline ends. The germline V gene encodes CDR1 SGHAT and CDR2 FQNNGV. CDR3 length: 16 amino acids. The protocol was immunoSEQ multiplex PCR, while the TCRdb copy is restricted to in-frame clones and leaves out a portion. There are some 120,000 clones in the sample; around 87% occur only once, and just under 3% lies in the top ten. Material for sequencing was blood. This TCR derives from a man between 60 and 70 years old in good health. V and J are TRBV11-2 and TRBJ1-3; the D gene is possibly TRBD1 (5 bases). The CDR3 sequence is CASSFSPGRSGNTIYF. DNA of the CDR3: TGTGCCAGCAGCTTCTCTCCGGGGCGCTCTGGAAACACCATATATTTT.